This TCR beta chain was profiled in a study of T-cell reconstitution after alpha-beta-depleted transplantation in children. Whole-study results and caveats: T-cell counts and diversity at one year following transplant were attributed mainly to newly produced T cells.

The table lists this clonotype with many counts. Its antigen remains unidentified. During its preparation, the TCRbeta library received unique molecular identifiers. MiXCR, run by TCRdb on the PCR reads, gives a single entry per CDR3 protein. The sample comprises almost 250,000 distinct CDR3 sequences, roughly 23% of which are singletons, and about 2.6% rests with the top ten. From germline, CDR1 is DFQATT and CDR2 SNEGSKA (reference sequence). CDR3 length: 13 amino acids. V shed 4 bases and J shed 3 bases, with 9 bases lying between them. The source of this sequence is a girl aged 2 to 10 with Fanconi anemia, due to receive a stem cell transplant. The rearrangement links TRBV20-1 to TRBJ2-2; D is perhaps TRBD2 (6 bases). Sequencing was performed on PBMCs, taken before TCRalphabeta/CD19-depleted stem cell transplant. CDR3 sequence reads: CSANRDYTGELFF. CDR3 in DNA: TGCAGTGCTAACCGGGACTACACCGGGGAGCTGTTTTTT.